These 21 T cell receptor beta chains were all obtained from the same sample, sequenced in a study of CD8 T cells in ankylosing spondylitis. TCRdb itself ran the 5' RACE reads through MiXCR, one entry per CDR3 protein. The table records some 140,000 distinct CDR3 sequences, approximately 9.2% of them present only once. The sample consisted of synovial fluid, either unsorted or a sorted T cell fraction (not recorded which). The receptors derive from a male donor with ankylosing spondylitis.

This clonotype was counted ten times or more. This chain joins TRBV4-3 and TRBJ2-1, with TRBD2 matching over 7 bases. V shed 6 bases, J shed 4 bases, and the junction held 6 bases outside the gene matches. Germline V CDR1 and CDR2: LGHNA, YSLEER. This CDR3 region has 14 residues. The CDR3 DNA reads as TGCGCCAGCAGTCTAGCGGAGCATTACAATGAGCAGTTCTTC. It yields the protein CASSLAEHYNEQFF.

This rearrangement joins TRBV10-3 to TRBJ2-4; D uncertain. V was shortened by 0 bases and J by 9 bases, with 9 bases between the two germline ends. The CDR3 extends over 13 amino acids. The germline V gene encodes CDR1 ENHRY and CDR2 SYGVKD. CDR3 DNA sequence: TGTGCCATCAGTGAGTCGATTTCGTTCATTCAGTACTTC. Its protein is CAISESISFIQYF.

The chain joins TRBV15 to TRBJ2-7; possible D gene TRBD1, 6 bases. The V gene's germline CDR1 is LNHNV and CDR2 YYDKDF (reference sequence). V was cut by 0 bases and J by 1 base, with 16 bases left in between. The CDR3 extends over 17 amino acids. The CDR3 DNA follows: TGTGCCACCAGCAGAGATTCGTTTGTGACAGGATCCTACGAGCAGTACTTC. Protein product: CATSRDSFVTGSYEQYF.

The V and J genes are TRBV27 and TRBJ1-2, with D unclear. Germline CDR1 and CDR2: MNHEY and SMNVEV (reference sequence). CDR3 length: 13 amino acids. V was cut by 11 bases and J by 3 bases, with 16 bases left in between. The CDR3 DNA reads TGTGCCTATCGGCGGGATTACGACTATGGCTACACCTTC. Translation gives CAYRRDYDYGYTF.

Ten or more counts support this clonotype. The chain couples TRBV6-6 to TRBJ1-4; unclear D gene. The CDR3 extends over 13 amino acids. Between the trimmed V and J ends, which lost 5 bases and 13 bases, there was a span of 17 bases. From germline, CDR1 is MNHNY and CDR2 SVGAGI (reference sequence). DNA of the CDR3: TGTGCCAGCAGTCGGGAGCCGACGGGGTCACTGTTTTTT. Its translation: CASSREPTGSLFF.

This clonotype came up a few times. The V call is TRBV19, the J call TRBJ1-1, with D possibly being TRBD1 (5 bases). V was clipped by 6 bases and J by 4 bases, with 18 bases between them. The CDR3 has 15 amino acids. Germline V gene sequence: CDR1 LNHDA, CDR2 SQIVND (reference sequence). The CDR3 region is CASSPGGGVGTEAFF. CDR3 DNA sequence: TGTGCCAGTAGCCCCGGGGGAGGGGTAGGCACTGAAGCTTTCTTT. The whole variable domain, filled in from reference TRBV19 and TRBJ1-1, reads DGGITQSPKYLFRKEGQNVTLSCEQNLNHDAMYWYRQDPGQGLRLIYYSQIVNDFQKGDIAEGYSVSREKKESFPLTVTSAQKNPTAFYLCASSPGGGVGTEAFFGQGTRLTVV.

This clonotype was counted at least ten times. The gene calls are TRBV27 and TRBJ2-7, with 10 bases that match TRBD1. V lost 8 bases to trimming and J lost 4 bases; unmatched junction nucleotides: 5. The CDR3 is 13 amino acids. Germline V CDR1 and CDR2: MNHEY, SMNVEV (reference sequence). CDR3: CASGRQGAYEQYF. The CDR3 bases are TGTGCCAGCGGGCGACAGGGGGCTTACGAGCAGTACTTC.

This clonotype appeared a few times. The gene calls are TRBV19 and TRBJ1-1; no clear D. The germline CDR1 and CDR2 sequences are LNHDA and SQIVND (reference sequence). This CDR3 has 13 amino acids. Trimming cost V 9 bases and J 8 bases, with 19 bases left between them. This chain's CDR3 is CASRTYPPEEAFF. The CDR3 DNA is TGTGCCAGCCGAACTTATCCTCCTGAGGAAGCTTTCTTT.

In its sample, this clonotype was seen many times. The rearrangement joins TRBV7-2 to TRBJ2-7, with D perhaps given as TRBD1 or TRBD2 (6 bases each). Trimming took off 0 bases at V and 3 bases at J, with 12 bases between the two ends. The CDR3 is 15 residues long. Germline assignment: CDR1 SGHTA and CDR2 FQGNSA. The CDR3 DNA sequence: TGTGCCAGCAGCTTAGCCCGGGGGCCATACTACGAGCAGTACTTC. Its translation is CASSLARGPYYEQYF.

V gene TRBV7-2 combines with J gene TRBJ1-2; D is ambiguous. Germline CDR1 reads SGHTA; CDR2 reads FQGNSA. The CDR3 extends over 13 amino acids. Trimming left V 1 base short and J 8 bases short, with 11 bases between. This CDR3 is CASSLGSILGYTF. The CDR3 nucleotides read TGTGCCAGCAGCTTAGGGTCCATTCTGGGCTACACCTTC.

This clonotype was seen ten or more times. This rearrangement joins TRBV20-1 to TRBJ1-5; weak D call: TRBD1 (6 bases). This CDR3 is 14 amino acids long. The germline V and J ends were trimmed by 5 bases and 4 bases, with 15 bases remaining between them. Germline assignment: CDR1 DFQATT and CDR2 SNEGSKA (reference sequence). CDR3 amino acids: CSAGGTQPNQPQHF. CDR3 DNA sequence: TGCAGTGCTGGAGGGACACAGCCTAATCAGCCCCAGCATTTT.

This clonotype was seen at least ten times. The chain couples TRBV12-3 or TRBV12-4 to TRBJ2-1; either TRBD1 or TRBD2 may fit D (5 bases each). The ends were cut back, 4 bases at V and 8 bases at J, with 21 bases in the middle. The CDR3 runs 16 residues. CDR3 in amino acids: CASSSDTGTAYDEQFF. CDR3 DNA: TGTGCCAGCAGTTCTGATACCGGGACGGCCTATGATGAGCAGTTCTTC.

The J gene is TRBJ2-1, the V gene TRBV24-1; TRBD2 matches 7 bases. The V gene's germline CDR1 is KGHDR and CDR2 SFDVKD. The CDR3 consists of 14 residues. Trimming at V came to 4 bases and at J to 6 bases, leaving 5 bases not matched to a gene. The CDR3 sequence is CATSDSRLANEQFF. The CDR3 bases are TGTGCCACCAGTGACTCCAGACTAGCCAATGAGCAGTTCTTC.

CDR3 region: CASSSGGTSEKLFF. CDR3 nucleotides: TGTGCCAGCAGTTCAGGGGGGACGTCCGAAAAACTGTTTTTT. This chain connects TRBV28 to TRBJ1-4; 7 bases are a match to TRBD1. V shed 4 bases, J shed 8 bases, and the junction held 7 bases outside the gene matches. The CDR3 runs 14 residues. Germline V gene sequence: CDR1 MDHEN, CDR2 SYDVKM.

The chain combines TRBV6-6 with TRBJ1-2, with 7 bases fitting TRBD1. The CDR3 has 13 amino acids. Germline CDR1 is MNHNY and CDR2 is SVGAGI (reference sequence). The J segment lost 3 bases and the V segment lost 5 bases, leaving 3 bases of the junction unmatched. DNA for the CDR3: TGTGCCAGCAGTAGGGGACAGCACTATGGCTACACCTTC. The encoded protein is CASSRGQHYGYTF.

At least ten counts were recorded for this clonotype. This sequence joins TRBV20-1 and TRBJ1-5; D might be TRBD1 (5 bases). The V gene lost 5 bases and the J gene lost 2 bases, with 13 bases spanning the gap. Germline lookup yields CDR1 DFQATT and CDR2 SNEGSKA (reference sequence). The CDR3 is 14 residues long. The CDR3 DNA is TGCAGTGCTCCCCCCGCGGGGGGCAATCAGCCCCAGCATTTT. The encoded protein is CSAPPAGGNQPQHF.

This chain uses TRBV15 with TRBJ2-5, with D perhaps TRBD2 (6 bases). Germline-derived CDR1 and CDR2 are LNHNV and YYDKDF (reference sequence). Trimming removed 0 bases at V and 5 bases at J, with 19 bases between. This CDR3 spans 17 amino acids. CDR3 DNA sequence: TGTGCCACCAGCAGAGATGGAGGGTATTCTCCCCCGGAGACCCAGTACTTC. It translates to CATSRDGGYSPPETQYF.

A few counts support this clonotype. The V and J genes are TRBV7-2 and TRBJ1-2, with 7 bases matching TRBD1. Germline loops: CDR1 SGHTA, CDR2 FQGNSA. This CDR3 is 14 amino acids long. Trimming cost V 4 bases and J 2 bases; bases outside gene matches: 4. CDR3 DNA: TGTGCCAGCAGCTGGGACAGCTTAAACTATGGCTACACCTTC. Protein sequence: CASSWDSLNYGYTF. Drawing the rest from reference TRBV7-2 and TRBJ1-2, the complete variable domain is GAGVSQSPSNKVTEKGKDVELRCDPISGHTALYWYRQSLGQGLEFLIYFQGNSAPDKSGLPSDRFSAERTGGSVSTLTIQRTQQEDSAVYLCASSWDSLNYGYTFGSGTRLTVV.

The chain recombines TRBV7-3 with TRBJ2-3; D is perhaps TRBD2 (5 bases). Germline-derived CDR1 and CDR2 are SGHTA and FQGTGA. CDR3 length: 14 residues. The ends were cut back, 4 bases at V and 8 bases at J, with 16 bases in the middle. CDR3 amino acids: CASSSLGRAGTQYF. CDR3 coding DNA: TGTGCCAGCAGCTCCCTTGGAAGGGCGGGTACGCAGTATTTT.

DNA of the CDR3: TGTGCCACCAGTAACAGGGGGCCTCAAGAGACCCAGTACTTC. Translation gives CATSNRGPQETQYF. The chain is built from TRBV24-1 and TRBJ2-5; 9 nucleotides align to TRBD1. V lost 6 bases to trimming and J lost 2 bases; unmatched junction nucleotides: 3. This CDR3 spans 14 amino acids. CDR1 and CDR2 (germline): KGHDR, SFDVKD.

The rearrangement uses TRBV18 and TRBJ1-4; D remains unclear. The CDR3 runs 15 residues. CDR1 is KGHSH and CDR2 is LQKENI in the germline V gene. Between the trimmed V and J ends, which lost 4 bases and 0 bases, there was a span of 9 bases. CDR3 in DNA: TGTGCCAGCTCACTCGGGCCCACAACTAATGAAAAACTGTTTTTT. It is translated as CASSLGPTTNEKLFF.